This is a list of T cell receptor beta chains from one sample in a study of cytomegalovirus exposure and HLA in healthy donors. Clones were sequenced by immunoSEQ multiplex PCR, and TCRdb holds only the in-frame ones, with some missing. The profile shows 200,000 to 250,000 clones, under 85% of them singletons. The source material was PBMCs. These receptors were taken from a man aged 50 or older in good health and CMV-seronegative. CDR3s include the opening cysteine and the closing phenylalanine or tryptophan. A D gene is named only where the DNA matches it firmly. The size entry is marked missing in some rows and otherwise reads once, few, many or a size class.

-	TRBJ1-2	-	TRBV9	CASGASSANYGYTF	TGTGCCAGCGGCGCCTCCTCTGCTAACTATGGCTACACCTTC
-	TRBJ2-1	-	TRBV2	CASSLRLPHYNEQFF	TGTGCCAGCAGTCTTCGACTACCCCACTACAATGAGCAGTTCTTC
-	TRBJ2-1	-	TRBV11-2	CASSSRVKSEQFF	TGTGCCAGCAGCTCACGGGTAAAGAGTGAGCAGTTCTTC
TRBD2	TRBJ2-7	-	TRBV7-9	CASSPRGREEQYF	TGTGCCAGCAGCCCGCGGGGGAGAGAAGAGCAGTACTTC
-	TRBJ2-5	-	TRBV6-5	CASSYRQGQGTQYF	TGTGCCAGCAGTTATCGGCAGGGCCAAGGGACCCAGTACTTC
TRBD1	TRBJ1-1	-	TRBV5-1	CASSRGQAFNTEAFF	TGCGCCAGCAGCCGCGGACAGGCCTTTAACACTGAAGCTTTCTTT
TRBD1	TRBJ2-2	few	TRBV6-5	CASSSPTGGKSGELFF	TGTGCCAGCAGTTCCCCTACAGGGGGCAAGAGCGGGGAGCTGTTTTTT
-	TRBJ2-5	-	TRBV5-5	CASSLSVGGLVQETQYF	TGTGCCAGCAGCTTGAGTGTGGGAGGCTTGGTCCAAGAGACCCAGTACTTC
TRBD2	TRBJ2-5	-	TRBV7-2	CASSLGLAGEIGKTQYF	TGTGCCAGCAGCTTAGGGCTAGCGGGAGAGATTGGAAAGACCCAGTACTTC
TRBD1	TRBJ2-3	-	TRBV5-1	CASSTDRANTDTQYF	TGCGCCAGCAGCACAGACAGGGCTAACACAGATACGCAGTATTTT
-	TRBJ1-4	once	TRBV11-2	CASSLAPATNEKLFF	TGTGCCAGCAGCTTAGCCCCGGCAACTAATGAAAAACTGTTTTTT
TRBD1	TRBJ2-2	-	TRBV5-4	CASSLEGAGIGELFF	TGTGCCAGCAGCTTGGAGGGGGCCGGAATCGGGGAGCTGTTTTTT